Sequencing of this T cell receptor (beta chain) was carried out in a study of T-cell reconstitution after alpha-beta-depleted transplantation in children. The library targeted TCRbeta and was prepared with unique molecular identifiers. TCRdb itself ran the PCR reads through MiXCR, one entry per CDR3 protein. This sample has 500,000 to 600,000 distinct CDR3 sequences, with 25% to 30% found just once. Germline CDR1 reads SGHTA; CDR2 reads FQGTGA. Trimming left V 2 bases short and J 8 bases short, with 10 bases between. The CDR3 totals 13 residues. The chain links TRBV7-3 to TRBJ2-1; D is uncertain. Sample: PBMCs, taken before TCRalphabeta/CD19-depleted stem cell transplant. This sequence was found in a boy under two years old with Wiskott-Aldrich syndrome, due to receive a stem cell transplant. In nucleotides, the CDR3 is TGTGCCAGCAGCTTAGGTGGGAAAGATGAGCAGTTCTTC. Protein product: CASSLGGKDEQFF.